Below are 7 T cell receptor beta chains sequenced from a single sample in a study of cytomegalovirus exposure and HLA in healthy donors. Researchers ran the PCR with 60 Vbeta and 13 Jbeta primers. This table comes from immunoSEQ multiplex PCR, and its TCRdb copy is limited to in-frame clones, with some not included. The table includes 100,000 or so clones, 75% to 90% detected once. Sequencing was carried out using PBMCs. These receptors originate from a man aged 35 to 55 in good health and CMV-seronegative.

The J gene is TRBJ2-1, the V gene TRBV11-2; D is unclear. The V gene lost 0 bases and the J gene lost 6 bases, with 9 bases spanning the gap. The germline V gene has CDR1 SGHAT and CDR2 FQNNGV. The CDR3 sequence is 14 residues long. The CDR3 DNA reads as TGTGCCAGCAGCTTAGACGGGTCCCGCAATGAGCAGTTCTTC. This codes for CASSLDGSRNEQFF.

The chain carries TRBV19 and TRBJ2-1, with D perhaps TRBD1 (6 bases). The CDR3 is made up of 11 amino acids. V lost 7 bases, J lost 6 bases, and 7 bases lay in between. Germline CDR1 reads LNHDA; CDR2 reads SQIVND (reference sequence). In nucleotides, the CDR3 is TGTGCCAGTACCAGGGGCAATGAGCAGTTCTTC. Residues: CASTRGNEQFF.

The chain has TRBV5-1 and TRBJ2-7, with TRBD2 identical over 8 bases. The V segment lost 1 base and the J segment 0 bases; nucleotides outside the gene matches: 9. From germline, CDR1 is SGHRS and CDR2 YFSETQ. CDR3 length: 17 amino acids. The CDR3 is CASSLSASRGGSYEQYF. In DNA, the CDR3 is TGCGCCAGCAGCTTGAGCGCATCTCGGGGGGGCTCCTACGAGCAGTACTTC.

The V gene is TRBV13, the J gene TRBJ2-7, with 8 nucleotides matching TRBD1. Looked up from germline, CDR1 is PRHDT and CDR2 is FYEKMQ (reference sequence). V dropped 4 bases and J dropped 6; count of bases not matched to a gene: 8. The CDR3 has 14 amino acids. This chain's CDR3 is CASSSRDRRLEQYF. Written as DNA, the CDR3 is TGTGCCAGCAGCTCCCGGGACAGGCGACTCGAGCAGTACTTC.

The chain is built from TRBV7-2 and TRBJ1-6, with D unclear. Germline V gives CDR1 SGHTA, CDR2 FQGNSA. Trimming took off 0 bases at V and 10 bases at J, with 16 bases between the two ends. There are 16 residues in the CDR3. This CDR3 reads CASSLARPGMRSPLHF. CDR3 sequence (DNA): TGTGCCAGCAGCTTAGCGCGCCCGGGAATGAGATCACCCCTCCACTTT.

V usage is TRBV27 and J usage is TRBJ1-1, with unresolved D. Looked up from germline, CDR1 is MNHEY and CDR2 is SMNVEV (reference sequence). This CDR3 has 12 amino acids. Trimming stripped 4 bases from V and 7 bases from J, with 10 bases between. The DNA of the CDR3 is TGTGCCAGCAGTTCCCCCGCGGGTGAAGCTTTCTTT. Its protein is CASSSPAGEAFF.

This sequence joins TRBV18 and TRBJ2-7; a possible D gene is TRBD1 (5 bases). The ends were cut back, 4 bases at V and 0 bases at J, with 10 bases in the middle. This CDR3 spans 14 amino acids. CDR1 KGHSH and CDR2 LQKENI come from the germline V gene. CDR3 DNA: TGTGCCAGCTCACGGCCAGGGCACTCCTACGAGCAGTACTTC. It codes for CASSRPGHSYEQYF.